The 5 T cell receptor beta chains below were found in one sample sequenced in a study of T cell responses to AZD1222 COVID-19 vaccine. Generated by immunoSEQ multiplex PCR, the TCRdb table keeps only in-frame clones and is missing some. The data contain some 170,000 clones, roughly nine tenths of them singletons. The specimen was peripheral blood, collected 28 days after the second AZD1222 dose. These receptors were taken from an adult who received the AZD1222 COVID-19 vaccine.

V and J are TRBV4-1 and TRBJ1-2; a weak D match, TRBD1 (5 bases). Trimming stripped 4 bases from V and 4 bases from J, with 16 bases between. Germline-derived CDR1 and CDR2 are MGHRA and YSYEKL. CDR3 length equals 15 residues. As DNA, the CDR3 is TGCGCCAGCAGCCCTTCGGGGCGCCTGTCCTATGGCTACACCTTC. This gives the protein CASSPSGRLSYGYTF.

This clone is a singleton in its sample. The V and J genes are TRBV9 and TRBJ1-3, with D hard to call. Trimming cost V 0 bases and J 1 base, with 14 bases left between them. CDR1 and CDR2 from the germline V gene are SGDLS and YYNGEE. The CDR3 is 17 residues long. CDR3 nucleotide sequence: TGTGCCAGCAGCGTAGCTTACGGCATTTTTTCTGGAAACACCATATATTTT. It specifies CASSVAYGIFSGNTIYF. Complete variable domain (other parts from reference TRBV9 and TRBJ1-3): DSGVTQTPKHLITATGQRVTLRCSPRSGDLSVYWYQQSLDQGLQFLIQYYNGEERAKGNILERFSAQQFPDLHSELNLSSLELGDSALYFCASSVAYGIFSGNTIYFGEGSWLTVV.

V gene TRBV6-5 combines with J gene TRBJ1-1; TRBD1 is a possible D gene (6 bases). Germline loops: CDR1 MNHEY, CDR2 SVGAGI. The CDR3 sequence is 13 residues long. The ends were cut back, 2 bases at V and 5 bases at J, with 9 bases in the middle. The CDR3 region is CASSYTTGTEAFF. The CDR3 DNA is TGTGCCAGCAGTTACACTACAGGGACTGAAGCTTTCTTT.

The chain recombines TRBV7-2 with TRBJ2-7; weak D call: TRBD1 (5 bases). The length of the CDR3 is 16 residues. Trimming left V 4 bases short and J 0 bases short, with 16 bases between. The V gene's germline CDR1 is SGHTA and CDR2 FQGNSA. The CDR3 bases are TGTGCCAGCAGCTATATCCCAGGGTATTCCTCCTACGAGCAGTACTTC. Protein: CASSYIPGYSSYEQYF.

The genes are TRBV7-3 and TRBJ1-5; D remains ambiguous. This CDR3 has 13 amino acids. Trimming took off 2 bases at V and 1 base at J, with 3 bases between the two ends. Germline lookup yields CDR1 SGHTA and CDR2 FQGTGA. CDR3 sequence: CASSLDSNQPQHF. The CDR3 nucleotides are TGTGCCAGCAGCTTAGACAGCAATCAGCCCCAGCATTTT.